This TCR delta chain was found in a study of gamma-delta T cells after stem cell transplantation. TCRdb used CATT to re-call clones from the RT-PCR reads. This table has roughly 12,000 delta-chain clones, around 42% appearing once. Remarks on this clone: A read error may explain this, as a much larger clone is one base away.

CDR3 size: 18 residues. Germline lookup yields CDR1 GEAIGNYY and CDR2 EKD. This TCR was sampled from a human donor. It is not recorded whose cells these are; they may come from a transplant donor. Input material: gamma-delta T cells. This chain uses TRDV2 with TRDJ3, with 9 positions matching TRDD3. The CDR3 nucleotides are TGTGCCTGTGACACCTGGGGGATATTTTCCTTGGACACCCGACAGATGTTTTTC. This codes for CACDTWGIFSLDTRQMFF.